This T cell receptor (beta chain) was documented in a study of beta chain features in type 1 diabetes. Since all of the isolated RNA was reverse transcribed, expressed TCRB transcripts were what got sequenced. Produced via immunoSEQ multiplex PCR; TCRdb's table is partial and in-frame only. This table has about 130,000 clones, about 9.2% appearing once. Germline values: CDR1 SGHVS, CDR2 FQNEAQ. The V and J ends lost 5 bases and 1 base, in that order; junction bases with no gene match: 12. The CDR3 contains 18 residues. The chain carries TRBV7-8 and TRBJ2-4, with 9 bases identical to TRBD1. This sequence originates from a man between 18 and 35 years old in good health. Sequencing input: central memory CD4+ T cells from blood. CDR3 region: CASSPTLTGGNAKNIQYF. CDR3 DNA sequence: TGTGCCAGCAGCCCAACCTTGACAGGGGGGAATGCCAAAAACATTCAGTACTTC.